The present entry profiles one T cell receptor beta chain with its context. Unstimulated PBMCs were sorted into CD3+CD4+ and CD3+CD8+ populations. The repertoire was sequenced with immunoSEQ multiplex PCR; TCRdb's copy has only in-frame clones and lacks some. The data show around 70,000 clones, 80% to 95% seen once. This entry is derived from a study of T cell clones after liver transplantation. Study-wide background: Third-party-reactive TCRbeta sequences from pre-transplant mixed lymphocyte reactions served as antigen-independent comparators. Standard immunosuppression, with no induction, continued until 12-24 months after transplant.

V lost 2 bases, J lost 4 bases, and 12 bases lay in between. The V gene's germline CDR1 is SGHNT and CDR2 YYREEE (reference sequence). The CDR3 is 14 residues long. The chain employs TRBV5-4 and TRBJ2-5, with D unresolved. The starting material was CD4+ T cells from blood, obtained around 27 months after liver transplant. The clonotype originates from a human patient who received a liver transplant. Some T cells could come from the graft donor. The CDR3 sequence: CASSLFGRGETQYF. CDR3 bases: TGTGCCAGCAGCTTATTCGGGCGTGGAGAGACCCAGTACTTC. Using reference TRBV5-4 and TRBJ2-5 for the parts outside the CDR3, the full variable domain is ETGVTQSPTHLIKTRGQQVTLRCSSQSGHNTVSWYQQALGQGPQFIFQYYREEENGRGNFPPRFSGLQFPNYSSELNVNALELDDSALYLCASSLFGRGETQYFGPGTRLLVL.